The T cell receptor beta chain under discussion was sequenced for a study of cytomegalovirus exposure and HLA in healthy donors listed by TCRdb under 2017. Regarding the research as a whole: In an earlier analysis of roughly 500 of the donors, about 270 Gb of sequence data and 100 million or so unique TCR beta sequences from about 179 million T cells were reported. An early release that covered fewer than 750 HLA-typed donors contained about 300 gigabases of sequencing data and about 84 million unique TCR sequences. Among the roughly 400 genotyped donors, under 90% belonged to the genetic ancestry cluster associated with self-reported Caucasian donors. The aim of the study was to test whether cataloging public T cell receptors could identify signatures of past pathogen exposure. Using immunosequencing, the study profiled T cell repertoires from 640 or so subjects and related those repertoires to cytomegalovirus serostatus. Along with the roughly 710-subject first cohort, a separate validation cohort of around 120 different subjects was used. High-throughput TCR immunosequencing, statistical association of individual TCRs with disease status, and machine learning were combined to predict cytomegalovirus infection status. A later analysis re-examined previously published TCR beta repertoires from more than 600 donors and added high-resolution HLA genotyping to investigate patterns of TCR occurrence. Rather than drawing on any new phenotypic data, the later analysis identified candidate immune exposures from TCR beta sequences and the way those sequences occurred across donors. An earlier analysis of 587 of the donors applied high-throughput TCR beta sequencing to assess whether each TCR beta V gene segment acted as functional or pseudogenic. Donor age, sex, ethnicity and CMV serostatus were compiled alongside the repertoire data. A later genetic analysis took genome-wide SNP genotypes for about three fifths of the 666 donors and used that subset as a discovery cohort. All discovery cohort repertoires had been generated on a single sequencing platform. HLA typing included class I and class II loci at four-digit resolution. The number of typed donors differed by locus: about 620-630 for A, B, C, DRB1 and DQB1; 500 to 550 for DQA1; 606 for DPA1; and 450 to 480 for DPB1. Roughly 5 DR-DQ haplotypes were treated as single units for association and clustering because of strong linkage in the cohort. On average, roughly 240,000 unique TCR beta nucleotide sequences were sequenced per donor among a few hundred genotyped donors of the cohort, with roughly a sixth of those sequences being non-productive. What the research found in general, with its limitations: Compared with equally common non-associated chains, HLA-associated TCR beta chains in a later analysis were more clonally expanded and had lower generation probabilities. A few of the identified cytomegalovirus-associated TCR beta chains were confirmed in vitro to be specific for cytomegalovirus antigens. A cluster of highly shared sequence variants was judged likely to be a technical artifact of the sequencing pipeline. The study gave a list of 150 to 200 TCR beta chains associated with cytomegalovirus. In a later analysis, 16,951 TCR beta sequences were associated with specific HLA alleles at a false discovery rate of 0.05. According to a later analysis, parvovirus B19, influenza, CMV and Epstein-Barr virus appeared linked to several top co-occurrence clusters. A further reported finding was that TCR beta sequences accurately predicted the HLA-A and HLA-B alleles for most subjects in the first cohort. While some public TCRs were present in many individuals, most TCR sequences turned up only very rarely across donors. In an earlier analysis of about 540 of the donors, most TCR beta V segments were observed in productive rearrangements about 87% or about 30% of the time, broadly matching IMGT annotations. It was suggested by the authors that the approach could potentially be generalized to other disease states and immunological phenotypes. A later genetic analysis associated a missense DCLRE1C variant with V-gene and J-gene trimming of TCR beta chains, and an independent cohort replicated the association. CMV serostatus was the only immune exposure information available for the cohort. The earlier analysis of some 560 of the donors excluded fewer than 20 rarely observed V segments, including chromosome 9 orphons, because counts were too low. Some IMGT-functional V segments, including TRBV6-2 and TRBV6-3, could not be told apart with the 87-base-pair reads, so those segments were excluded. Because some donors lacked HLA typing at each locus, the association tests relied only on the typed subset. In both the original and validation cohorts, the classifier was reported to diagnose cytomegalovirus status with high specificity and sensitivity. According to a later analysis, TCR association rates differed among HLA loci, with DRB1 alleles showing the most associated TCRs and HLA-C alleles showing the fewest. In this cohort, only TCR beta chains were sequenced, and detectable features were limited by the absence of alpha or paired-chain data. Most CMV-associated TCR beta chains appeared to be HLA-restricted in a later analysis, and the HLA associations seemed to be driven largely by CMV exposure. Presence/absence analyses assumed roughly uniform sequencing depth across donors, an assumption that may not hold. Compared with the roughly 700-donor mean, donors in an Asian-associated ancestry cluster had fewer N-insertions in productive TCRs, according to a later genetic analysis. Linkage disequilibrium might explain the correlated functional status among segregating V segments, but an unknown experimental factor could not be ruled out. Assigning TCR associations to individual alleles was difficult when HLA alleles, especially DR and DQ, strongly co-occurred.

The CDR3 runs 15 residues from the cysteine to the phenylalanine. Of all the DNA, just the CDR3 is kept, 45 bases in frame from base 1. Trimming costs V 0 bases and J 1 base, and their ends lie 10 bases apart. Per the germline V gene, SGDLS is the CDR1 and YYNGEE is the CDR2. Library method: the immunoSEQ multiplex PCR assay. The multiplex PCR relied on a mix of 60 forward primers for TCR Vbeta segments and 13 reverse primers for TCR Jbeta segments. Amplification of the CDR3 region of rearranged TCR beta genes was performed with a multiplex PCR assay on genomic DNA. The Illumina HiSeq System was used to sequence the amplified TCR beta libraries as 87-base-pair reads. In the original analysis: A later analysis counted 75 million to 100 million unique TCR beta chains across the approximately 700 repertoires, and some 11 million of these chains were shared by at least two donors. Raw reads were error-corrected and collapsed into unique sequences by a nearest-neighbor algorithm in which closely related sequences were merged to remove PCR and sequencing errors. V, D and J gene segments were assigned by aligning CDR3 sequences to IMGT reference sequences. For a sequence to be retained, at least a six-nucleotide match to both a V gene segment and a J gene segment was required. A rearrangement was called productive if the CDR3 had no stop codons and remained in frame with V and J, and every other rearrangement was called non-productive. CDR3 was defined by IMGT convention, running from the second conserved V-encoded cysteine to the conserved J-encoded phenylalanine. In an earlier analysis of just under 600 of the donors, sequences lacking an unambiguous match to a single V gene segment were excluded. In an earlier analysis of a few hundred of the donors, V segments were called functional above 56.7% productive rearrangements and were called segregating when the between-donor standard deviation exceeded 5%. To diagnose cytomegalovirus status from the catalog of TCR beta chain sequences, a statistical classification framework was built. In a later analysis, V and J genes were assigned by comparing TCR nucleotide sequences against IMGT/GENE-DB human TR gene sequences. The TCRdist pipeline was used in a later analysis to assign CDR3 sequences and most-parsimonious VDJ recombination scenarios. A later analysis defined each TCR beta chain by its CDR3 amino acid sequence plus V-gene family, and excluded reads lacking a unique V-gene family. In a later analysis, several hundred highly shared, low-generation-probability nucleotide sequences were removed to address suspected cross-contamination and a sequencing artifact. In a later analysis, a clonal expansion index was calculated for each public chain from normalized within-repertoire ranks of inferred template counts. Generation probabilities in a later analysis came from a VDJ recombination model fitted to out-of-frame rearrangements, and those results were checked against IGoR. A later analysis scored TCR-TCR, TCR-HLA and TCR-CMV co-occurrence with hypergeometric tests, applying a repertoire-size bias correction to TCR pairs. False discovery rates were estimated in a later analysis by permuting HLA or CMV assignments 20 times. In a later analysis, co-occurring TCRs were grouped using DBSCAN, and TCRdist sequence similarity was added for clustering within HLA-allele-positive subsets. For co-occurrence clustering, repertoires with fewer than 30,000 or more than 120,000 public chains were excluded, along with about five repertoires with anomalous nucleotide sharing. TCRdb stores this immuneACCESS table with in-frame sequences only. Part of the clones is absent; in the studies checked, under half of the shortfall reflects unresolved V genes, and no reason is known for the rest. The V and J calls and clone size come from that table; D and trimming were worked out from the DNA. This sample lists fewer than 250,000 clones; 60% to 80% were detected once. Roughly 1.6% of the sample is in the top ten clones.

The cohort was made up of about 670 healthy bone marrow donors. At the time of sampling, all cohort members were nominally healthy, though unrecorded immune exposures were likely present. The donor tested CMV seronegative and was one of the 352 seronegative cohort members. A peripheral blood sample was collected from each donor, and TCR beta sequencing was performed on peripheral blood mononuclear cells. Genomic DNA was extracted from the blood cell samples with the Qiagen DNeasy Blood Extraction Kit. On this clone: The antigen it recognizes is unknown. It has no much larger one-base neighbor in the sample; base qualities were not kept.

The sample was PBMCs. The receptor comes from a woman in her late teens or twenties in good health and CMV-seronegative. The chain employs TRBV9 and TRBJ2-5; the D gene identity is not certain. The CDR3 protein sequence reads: CASSVDAAIQETQYF. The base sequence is TGTGCCAGCAGCGTAGACGCGGCTATCCAAGAGACCCAGTACTTC. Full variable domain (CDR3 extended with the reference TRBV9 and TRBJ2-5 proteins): DSGVTQTPKHLITATGQRVTLRCSPRSGDLSVYWYQQSLDQGLQFLIQYYNGEERAKGNILERFSAQQFPDLHSELNLSSLELGDSALYFCASSVDAAIQETQYFGPGTRLLVL.